One TCR beta chain is described in this entry. Antigen specificity is unknown. The assay was run at deep level. Sequencing used immunoSEQ multiplex PCR; TCRdb keeps in-frame clones, though not all of them. The table shows 2 million to 2.5 million clones, with 80% to 95% occurring only once. This record comes from a study of shared clonotypes between healthy human individuals. Study-level results: Sharing across four donors was seen in around 5% of naive CD4 clonotypes. Depth of sequencing was expected to influence donor clonotype sharing.

V shed 3 bases and J shed 1 base, with 6 bases lying between them. CDR1 SNHLY and CDR2 FYNNEI come from the germline V gene. CDR3 length: 14 residues. The chain recombines TRBV2 with TRBJ2-2; D might be TRBD1 (5 bases). Sequenced: naive CD4+ T cells from PBMCs. The subset here: CD45RA+ positively selected. The receptor comes from a man aged 18 to 30 in good health. Some clones in this sample may be carry-over from other donors' samples. The CDR3 spells CASSDRENTGELFF. CDR3 nucleotide sequence: TGTGCCAGCAGTGACAGGGAGAACACCGGGGAGCTGTTTTTT.